The subject of this entry is one TCR beta chain. Only in-frame clones appear in the TCRdb table, and some are missing; sequencing was by immunoSEQ multiplex PCR. The repertoire holds 39,000 or so clones, with 60% to 75% as singletons. The sample is drawn from a study of radiotherapy plus CTLA-4 blockade in lung cancer. The source is a human donor with non-small cell lung cancer who had stable disease on radiotherapy plus ipilimumab. The source was peripheral blood, collected from a patient treated with radiotherapy plus ipilimumab.

Here the CDR3 reads CASSQDPAGGYNEQFF. CDR3 sequence (DNA): TGCGCCAGCAGCCAAGATCCAGCGGGAGGTTACAATGAGCAGTTCTTC. V usage is TRBV4-1 and J usage is TRBJ2-1, with 9 bases fitting TRBD2. V lost 0 bases and J lost 4; bases outside the gene matches: 4. This CDR3 contains 16 residues. Germline lookup yields CDR1 MGHRA and CDR2 YSYEKL.